This T cell receptor beta chain derives from a study of shared T cell receptors in the human thymus. The table came from immunoSEQ multiplex PCR; TCRdb's copy has only in-frame clones and leaves some out. In the table there are approximately 660,000 clones, roughly 90% of which are singletons. CDR1 and CDR2 from the germline V gene are MGHRA and YSYEKL. The CDR3 runs to 15 residues. V gave up 4 bases and J gave up 4 bases, with 14 bases separating them. Separately, the same data were catalogued under a study of human thymus T cells. That source adds: Use of V and J genes seemed skewed within the thymic and blood repertoires.

The sequence derives from a boy in the first two years of life with a congenital heart defect. The chain couples TRBV4-1 to TRBJ1-3; D is perhaps TRBD1 (6 bases). The sequencing sample was made of thymocytes. The CDR3 loop reads CASSPRGGGGNTIYF. The DNA for the CDR3 is TGCGCCAGCAGCCCTCGTGGGGGGGGCGGAAACACCATATATTTT.